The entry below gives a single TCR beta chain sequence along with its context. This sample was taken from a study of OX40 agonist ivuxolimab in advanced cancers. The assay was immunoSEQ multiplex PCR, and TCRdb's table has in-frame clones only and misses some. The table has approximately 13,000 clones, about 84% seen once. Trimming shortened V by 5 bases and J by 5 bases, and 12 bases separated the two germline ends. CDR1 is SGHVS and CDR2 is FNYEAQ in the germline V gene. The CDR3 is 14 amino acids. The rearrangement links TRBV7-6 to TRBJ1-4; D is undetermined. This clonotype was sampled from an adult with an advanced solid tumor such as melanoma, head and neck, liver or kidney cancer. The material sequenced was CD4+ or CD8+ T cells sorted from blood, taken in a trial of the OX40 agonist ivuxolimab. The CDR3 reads CASSVVFGNEKLFF. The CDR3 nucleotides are TGTGCCAGCAGCGTTGTTTTTGGGAATGAAAAACTGTTTTTT.